This T cell receptor (beta chain) derives from a study of blood T cell repertoires in COVID-19. Study-level background: Specimens from acute and convalescent COVID-19 originated in the United States, Italy and Spain. The cDNA or gDNA used as material had been derived from T cells, B-cell-depleted T cells, or PBMCs.

Original processing methods: Reference gene primer amplification gave nucleated cell count estimates. The repertoire was sequenced with immunoSEQ multiplex PCR; TCRdb's copy has only in-frame clones and lacks some. V, J and clone size derive from that table, while D and trimming were established from the DNA sequence. The table includes approximately 52,000 clones, around 90% detected once. Germline CDR1 reads SQVTM; CDR2 reads ANQGSEA. V shed 6 bases and J 10 bases; nucleotides not matched to a gene: 4. The CDR3 is 12 amino acids. The sequenced material came from peripheral blood. The clonotype originates from a man aged 50 or older with acute or convalescent COVID-19. This chain links TRBV29-1 with TRBJ2-1; the match to TRBD2 covers 12 bases. The chain's CDR3 is CSVLAGGTEQFF. The CDR3 nucleotides read TGCAGCGTCCTAGCGGGGGGGACGGAGCAGTTCTTC.